A selection of T cell receptor beta chains follows, all from one sample in a study of blood T cell repertoires in COVID-19. Clones were read by immunoSEQ multiplex PCR, and TCRdb kept only the in-frame ones, dropping some. This table holds about 190,000 clones, around 87% found once. Source material: peripheral blood. These receptors all come from a man in his forties or fifties with acute or convalescent COVID-19. CDR3s include the opening cysteine and the closing phenylalanine or tryptophan. The order of the fields is clone size, J gene, D gene, V gene, CDR3 DNA, CDR3 protein. D genes are given only for firm matches. Size is omitted from some rows. Given values are once, few, many or a class for expanded clones.

NA,TRBJ1-4,NA,TRBV7-6,TGTGCCAGCAGAAGGGGGGGGAATGAAAAACTGTTTTTT,CASRRGGNEKLFF
NA,TRBJ2-5,TRBD1,TRBV7-3,TGTGCCAGCAGCCCCAGGGGGCTTGAGACCCAGTACTTC,CASSPRGLETQYF
NA,TRBJ2-3,NA,TRBV3-1/TRBV3-2,TGTGCCAGCAGCCCCCACCCGAGGGATACGCAGTATTTT,CASSPHPRDTQYF
NA,TRBJ1-1,NA,TRBV5-1,TGCGCCAGCAGCTTGGCGCCCGGGGGGCCTGGTGAAGCTTTCTTT,CASSLAPGGPGEAFF
NA,TRBJ2-2,TRBD2,TRBV7-3,TGTGCCAGCAGCTCGCCCGGACTAGCGGGAGAGGCCGGGGAGCTGTTTTTT,CASSSPGLAGEAGELFF
NA,TRBJ2-3,TRBD2,TRBV11-2,TGTGCCAGCAGCTCCCGGACTAGCGGGGGGGATACGCAGTATTTT,CASSSRTSGGDTQYF
NA,TRBJ1-5,NA,TRBV10-2,TGCGCCAGCAGCACCCAGGGCAATCAGCCCCAGCATTTT,CASSTQGNQPQHF
NA,TRBJ1-2,TRBD1,TRBV3-1/TRBV3-2,TGTGCCAGCAGCCAACAATCCGGACAGGGCGCCTATGGCTACACCTTC,CASSQQSGQGAYGYTF
once,TRBJ2-1,TRBD2,TRBV7-2,TGTGCCAGCAGCTTGGGACTAGCGGGAGTCTATGAGCAGTTCTTC,CASSLGLAGVYEQFF
NA,TRBJ1-1,NA,TRBV14,TGTGCCAGCAGGGCTACAGGGTCCACTGAAGCTTTCTTT,CASRATGSTEAFF
NA,TRBJ1-5,NA,TRBV28,TGTGCCAGCAGTTTTCCCGGTTATCAGCCCCAGCATTTT,CASSFPGYQPQHF
few,TRBJ2-2,TRBD2,TRBV10-3,TGTGCCATCAGTGAGTCGGGGGGGGCGAACACCGGGGAGCTGTTTTTT,CAISESGGANTGELFF
NA,TRBJ2-1,TRBD1,TRBV7-9,TGTGCCAGCAGCACAACAGGGGGTTCCTACAATGAGCAGTTCTTC,CASSTTGGSYNEQFF
NA,TRBJ2-3,TRBD1,TRBV5-4,TGTGCCAGCAGCTTGGTTCCCGGGACAGGCACAGATACGCAGTATTTT,CASSLVPGTGTDTQYF
NA,TRBJ2-2,TRBD1,TRBV5-5,TGTGCCAGCAGCAGAATTCCCGGGACAGTTAACACCGGGGAGCTGTTTTTT,CASSRIPGTVNTGELFF
NA,TRBJ1-5,NA,TRBV19,TGTGCCAGTAGTATAGCGGGAAATCAGCCCCAGCATTTT,CASSIAGNQPQHF
NA,TRBJ2-3,TRBD2,TRBV10-1,TGCGCCAGCTCCCGGACTAGCGGTACTAGCACAGATACGCAGTATTTT,CASSRTSGTSTDTQYF
NA,TRBJ2-7,TRBD1,TRBV2,TGTGCCAGCACCTCCGGGACAGGATTCTACGAGCAGTACTTC,CASTSGTGFYEQYF
NA,TRBJ2-4,NA,TRBV19,TGTGCCAGTAGTATAGATCGGTCCCAGGGTTTAGCCAAAAACATTCAGTACTTC,CASSIDRSQGLAKNIQYF
NA,TRBJ1-1,NA,TRBV29-1,TGCAGCGTTGTTGGCAGAAACACTGAAGCTTTCTTT,CSVVGRNTEAFF
NA,TRBJ1-5,NA,TRBV29-1,TGCAGCGCCATTTCGGACGGGGATACTCAGCCCCAGCATTTT,CSAISDGDTQPQHF
NA,TRBJ2-2,TRBD2,TRBV7-3,TGTGCCAGCAGCTTAAGGGCGGGAGGGCCCCAAGGGGAGCTGTTTTTT,CASSLRAGGPQGELFF
once,TRBJ2-5,TRBD2,TRBV19,TGTGCCAGTAGTGCGGGACTAGCGGGGGGTACAGAGACCCAGTACTTC,CASSAGLAGGTETQYF
NA,TRBJ1-1,NA,TRBV19,TGTGCCAGTAGTATTCGGGGGGCTGGAATGAACACTGAAGCTTTCTTT,CASSIRGAGMNTEAFF
NA,TRBJ2-3,NA,TRBV7-2,TGTGCCAGCAGCACAAGGCAGGGTCCCACAGATACGCAGTATTTT,CASSTRQGPTDTQYF
NA,TRBJ2-3,TRBD1,TRBV2,TGTGCCAGCAGTGAGGGACAGTCCCGCGGAGATACGCAGTATTTT,CASSEGQSRGDTQYF
NA,TRBJ2-3,NA,TRBV7-2,TGTGCCAGCAGCCCCCAGACTGGGGATACGCAGTATTTT,CASSPQTGDTQYF
NA,TRBJ2-6,TRBD1,TRBV7-3,TGTGCCAGCAGCCCAAGGCCGGGACAGGGTCCTGGGGCCAACGTCCTGACTTTC,CASSPRPGQGPGANVLTF
NA,TRBJ2-7,TRBD2,TRBV28,TGTGCCAGCAGTTTGGGTGGACTAGCGGGAGCCGAGCAGTACTTC,CASSLGGLAGAEQYF